The 26 T cell receptor beta chains reported below all come from one sample, sequenced in a study of Ad26.COV2.S vaccination and SARS-CoV-2 variants. Described treatment: around 19 received Ad26.COV2.S at low or high dose, single or two shots; about five received placebo; per-sample allocation not given. Sampling happened 63 days after the first vaccine or placebo injection. Sequencing used immunoSEQ multiplex PCR; TCRdb keeps in-frame clones, though not all of them. The sample yields over 250,000 clones, around 87% seen once. Sequencing used peripheral blood, obtained in a trial of Ad26.COV2.S vaccine versus placebo. These receptors came from a person aged 18 to 65 who received the Ad26.COV2.S COVID-19 vaccine or a placebo.

CDR3 residues: CASSVGYDGYTF. Here the CDR3 DNA reads TGTGCCAGCAGCGTAGGGTATGATGGCTACACCTTC. The rearrangement uses TRBV9 and TRBJ1-2, with D hard to call. Trimming took 0 bases from V and 6 from J, leaving 6 bases between them. Germline V lookup: CDR1 SGDLS, CDR2 YYNGEE. The CDR3 is 12 residues long.

The chain employs TRBV7-2 and TRBJ2-1; D gene uncertain. The CDR3 consists of 15 residues. The V and J ends lost 1 base and 4 bases respectively, with 11 bases between them. Germline V gene data show CDR1 as SGHTA and CDR2 as FQGNSA. CDR3 in amino acids: CASSLVGKLYNEQFF. Written as DNA, the CDR3 is TGTGCCAGCAGCTTAGTAGGCAAACTTTACAATGAGCAGTTCTTC.

This chain connects TRBV4-3 to TRBJ1-6; no firm D call. This CDR3 is 15 amino acids long. Germline loops: CDR1 LGHNA, CDR2 YSLEER. The V end was cut by 0 bases, the J end by 7 bases, with 10 bases between. The CDR3 is CASSQEPASNSPLHF. The DNA for the CDR3 is TGCGCCAGCAGCCAAGAACCGGCCTCGAATTCACCCCTCCACTTT.

The chain couples TRBV28 to TRBJ1-2; D uncertain. The CDR3 contains 12 residues. Trimming shortened V by 4 bases and J by 8 bases, and 11 bases separated the two germline ends. Germline CDR1 is MDHEN and CDR2 is SYDVKM. CDR3 bases: TGTGCCAGCAGTTCAAGGGCCGGCGGCTACACCTTC. Protein sequence: CASSSRAGGYTF.

The V and J genes are TRBV2 and TRBJ2-2; unclear D gene. From germline, CDR1 is SNHLY and CDR2 FYNNEI. This CDR3 has 10 residues. The V end lost 10 bases, the J end lost 3 bases, and 3 bases lay between the germline ends. CDR3 sequence (DNA): TGTGCCATCGACACCGGGGAGCTGTTTTTT. Its protein is CAIDTGELFF. Variable domain in full (rest from reference TRBV2 and TRBJ2-2): EPEVTQTPSHQVTQMGQEVILRCVPISNHLYFYWYRQILGQKVEFLVSFYNNEISEKSEIFDDQFSVERPDGSNFTLKIRSTKLEDSAMYFCAIDTGELFFGEGSRLTVL.

The chain links TRBV5-1 to TRBJ1-1, with 10 bases that match TRBD1. Trimming took 1 base from V and 5 from J; bases not matched to a gene: 5. The CDR3 is 15 amino acids. CDR1 is SGHRS and CDR2 is YFSETQ in the germline V gene. The CDR3 DNA is TGCGCCAGCAGCTTGTCCGACAGGGGGCAGACTGAAGCTTTCTTT. Residues: CASSLSDRGQTEAFF.

This chain uses TRBV20-1 with TRBJ1-3; D gene uncertain. Germline values: CDR1 DFQATT, CDR2 SNEGSKA (reference sequence). Deletions cut 6 bases from V and 0 bases from J, with 3 bases between. The CDR3 is 11 amino acids. The CDR3 here is CSALSGNTIYF. CDR3 bases: TGCAGTGCCCTCTCTGGAAACACCATATATTTT.

The V gene is TRBV29-1, the J gene TRBJ1-1; D is undetermined. The CDR3 has 11 residues. Germline CDR1 SQVTM, CDR2 ANQGSEA. V was pared by 8 bases and J by 3 bases, with 10 bases between. The CDR3 loop is CSSLTDTEAFF. The DNA of the CDR3 is TGCAGCTCCCTGACTGACACTGAAGCTTTCTTT.

J is TRBJ2-7 and V is TRBV7-9; TRBD2 aligns across 11 bases. The CDR3 covers 17 residues. Germline V gives CDR1 SEHNR, CDR2 FQNEAQ (reference sequence). With 1 base clipped from V and 4 bases from J, the junction kept 9 bases outside the gene matches. CDR3 residues: CASSLDRFTSGSYEQYF. As DNA, the CDR3 is TGTGCCAGCAGCTTAGACCGTTTTACTAGCGGGAGTTACGAGCAGTACTTC.

This clone has only a few counts. The CDR3 DNA sequence: TGTGCCAGCAGGATCTCGGGGGGGGCTAACAATGAGCAGTTCTTC. Amino acid sequence: CASRISGGANNEQFF. V is TRBV6-5 and J is TRBJ2-1; 8 nucleotides agree with TRBD2. V lost 6 bases to trimming and J lost 5 bases; unmatched junction nucleotides: 9. CDR3 length equals 15 residues. Germline CDR1 is MNHEY and CDR2 is SVGAGI.

This clone was recorded once. V usage is TRBV9 and J usage is TRBJ2-2, with 11 bases aligning to TRBD2. Germline V lookup: CDR1 SGDLS, CDR2 YYNGEE. With V trimmed by 3 bases and J by 4 bases, 5 bases remained unmatched. The CDR3 extends over 16 amino acids. CDR3 DNA: TGTGCCAGCAGCGGGCGTCTAGCGGGGGGCACCGGGGAGCTGTTTTTT. Its translation is CASSGRLAGGTGELFF.

This chain connects TRBV12-3 or TRBV12-4 to TRBJ2-1; no definite D call. Trimming took off 3 bases at V and 12 bases at J, with 12 bases between the two ends. The CDR3 loop spans 12 amino acids. The CDR3 coding sequence is TGTGCCAGCAGTTTTGCCATTAGTCCGCAGTTCTTC. This translates into CASSFAISPQFF.

V and J are TRBV4-1 and TRBJ2-4, with 9 nucleotides matching TRBD1. V shed 4 bases, J shed 8 bases, and the junction held 6 bases outside the gene matches. The germline V gene encodes CDR1 MGHRA and CDR2 YSYEKL. This CDR3 has 14 amino acids. CDR3 in DNA: TGCGCCAGCAGCCTTACGGACAGGGGACACATTCAGTACTTC. Translated, it gives CASSLTDRGHIQYF.

V and J are TRBV11-2 and TRBJ1-1, with a weak D call TRBD1 (5 bases). V lost 3 bases to trimming and J lost 4 bases, with 9 bases between them. CDR3 length: 13 amino acids. Germline V gives CDR1 SGHAT, CDR2 FQNNGV. The DNA of the CDR3 is TGTGCCAGCAGCTTCTGGGGGGGCACTGAAGCTTTCTTT. This sequence encodes CASSFWGGTEAFF.

V usage is TRBV6-1 and J usage is TRBJ2-7; D is unresolved. The ends were cut back, 2 bases at V and 3 bases at J, with 5 bases in the middle. The CDR3 spans 12 residues. The germline V gene encodes CDR1 MNHNS and CDR2 SASEGT. The CDR3 nucleotides are TGTGCCAGCAGTGAATTTTACTACGAGCAGTACTTC. This encodes CASSEFYYEQYF.

This clone was detected only once. V gene TRBV27 combines with J gene TRBJ2-7; D possibly corresponds to TRBD1 (5 bases). The V and J ends lost 5 bases and 3 bases respectively, with 14 bases between them. The CDR3 contains 14 residues. Germline V gene lookup returns CDR1 MNHEY and CDR2 SMNVEV (reference sequence). The CDR3 nucleotides read TGTGCCAGCAGTGTAAGGGGCCAGTACTACGAGCAGTACTTC. As protein: CASSVRGQYYEQYF.

The gene calls are TRBV7-9 and TRBJ1-2; 7 bases match TRBD1. The germline V gene encodes CDR1 SEHNR and CDR2 FQNEAQ (reference sequence). With 7 bases clipped from V and 2 bases from J, the junction kept 7 bases outside the gene matches. The CDR3 consists of 14 residues. CDR3 sequence reads: CASNRDSPNYGYTF. The CDR3, as DNA: TGTGCCAGCAACCGGGACAGCCCCAACTATGGCTACACCTTC.

The chain uses TRBV27 and TRBJ2-7; 11 bases agree with TRBD2. The CDR3 contains 16 residues. Losses at the gene ends were 5 bases for V and 3 bases for J; bases not matched to a gene: 9. Germline V CDR1 and CDR2: MNHEY, SMNVEV (reference sequence). The CDR3, as DNA: TGTGCCAGCAGTACGCGTAGCGGGAGGGCCGTCTACGAGCAGTACTTC. It codes for CASSTRSGRAVYEQYF.

This clone was counted once. The rearrangement links TRBV18 to TRBJ2-1; TRBD2 agrees at 8 bases. Germline V gene data show CDR1 as KGHSH and CDR2 as LQKENI. The CDR3 has 14 residues. Trimming cost V 3 bases and J 3 bases; bases outside gene matches: 1. The CDR3 DNA follows: TGTGCCAGCTCACCTGGGACTAGCTACAATGAGCAGTTCTTC. It translates to CASSPGTSYNEQFF.

CDR3 region: CASGLVRGGLDTEAFF. CDR3 nucleotide sequence: TGTGCTAGTGGTTTGGTACGGGGAGGGTTGGACACTGAAGCTTTCTTT. The chain links TRBV12-5 to TRBJ1-1; D unclear. The CDR3 runs to 16 residues. CDR1 and CDR2 from the germline V gene are LGHNT and FRNRAP. Trimming left V 0 bases short and J 3 bases short, with 14 bases between.

The V gene is TRBV4-3, the J gene TRBJ2-7, with TRBD2 matching 8 bases. The CDR3 totals 15 residues. V dropped 0 bases and J dropped 1; count of bases not matched to a gene: 2. Germline assignment: CDR1 LGHNA and CDR2 YSLEER. The CDR3 region is CASSQETSVSYEQYF. The CDR3 nucleotides read TGCGCCAGCAGCCAAGAGACTAGCGTTTCCTACGAGCAGTACTTC.

The chain couples TRBV15 to TRBJ1-1; D is uncertain. Per germline, CDR1 LNHNV and CDR2 YYDKDF (reference sequence). V gave up 1 base and J gave up 9 bases, with 15 bases separating them. CDR3 length equals 14 residues. CDR3 nucleotides: TGTGCCACCAGCAGAGTCTCCTCCCAGGTAAAAGCTTTCTTT. This encodes CATSRVSSQVKAFF.

This chain connects TRBV12-5 to TRBJ2-7, with TRBD1 matching over 8 bases. Germline CDR1 reads LGHNT; CDR2 reads FRNRAP. Trimming cost V 0 bases and J 5 bases; bases outside gene matches: 9. The CDR3 sequence is 16 residues long. The CDR3 reads CASGLVWLGQAHEQYF. The DNA of the CDR3 is TGTGCTAGTGGTTTGGTATGGCTGGGACAGGCCCACGAGCAGTACTTC.

The chain recombines TRBV30 with TRBJ1-6; D gene uncertain. The germline CDR1 and CDR2 sequences are GTSNPN and SVGIG (reference sequence). Deletions cut 0 bases from V and 5 bases from J, with 2 bases between. This CDR3 region has 12 residues. CDR3 coding DNA: TGTGCCTGGAGTGTTAATAATTCACCCCTCCACTTT. It is translated as CAWSVNNSPLHF.

This sequence joins TRBV11-2 and TRBJ1-6; 10 nucleotides line up with TRBD1. This CDR3 comprises 16 residues. Germline CDR1 is SGHAT and CDR2 is FQNNGV. The ends lost 6 bases at V and 8 bases at J; junction bases unmatched: 10. CDR3 residues: CASRNPLGTGDSPLHF. In DNA, the CDR3 is TGTGCCAGCAGAAATCCCCTCGGGACAGGGGATTCACCCCTCCACTTT.

The chain carries TRBV4-1 and TRBJ2-2, with D unresolved. V gave up 0 bases and J gave up 1 base, with 9 bases separating them. The CDR3 covers 16 residues. Germline CDR1 MGHRA, CDR2 YSYEKL. CDR3 amino acids: CASSQDEWRNTGELFF. The CDR3, as DNA: TGCGCCAGCAGCCAAGATGAGTGGAGGAACACCGGGGAGCTGTTTTTT.